The 10 T cell receptor beta chains below were found in one sample sequenced in a study of T cells after somatic rescue of genetic block. TCRdb's copy holds only in-frame clones and misses some; the assay was immunoSEQ multiplex PCR. The sample holds some 67,000 clones; approximately 90% are singletons and the top ten take around 3%. The sequencing input was peripheral blood mononuclear cells (PBMCs). These receptors were taken from a man aged 40-55 years.

This rearrangement joins TRBV6-1 to TRBJ2-1, with 8 bases fitting TRBD1. Looked up from germline, CDR1 is MNHNS and CDR2 is SASEGT. Trimming removed 3 bases from V and 9 bases from J; junction bases left unmatched: 7. The CDR3 is 14 residues long. The DNA of the CDR3 is TGTGCCAGCAGTGACCAGGGGGCAGGCTTTGAGCAGTTCTTC. Translating gives CASSDQGAGFEQFF.

The J gene is TRBJ1-6, the V gene TRBV15; D unresolved. V was clipped by 7 bases and J by 9 bases, with 16 bases between them. CDR3 length equals 14 residues. CDR1 is LNHNV, CDR2 YYDKDF, per germline (reference sequence). The CDR3 reads CATTHRPDGSPLHF. The DNA for the CDR3 is TGTGCCACCACCCACCGGCCAGATGGTTCACCCCTCCACTTT.

J is TRBJ2-3 and V is TRBV11-2; D not certain. The V end was cut by 0 bases, the J end by 8 bases, with 9 bases between. The CDR3 is made up of 13 amino acids. Germline V CDR1 and CDR2: SGHAT, FQNNGV. The CDR3 is CASSLDLLRTQYF. CDR3 DNA: TGTGCCAGCAGCTTAGATCTGTTACGTACGCAGTATTTT. The full variable domain, its missing parts supplied by reference TRBV11-2 and TRBJ2-3, is EAGVAQSPRYKIIEKRQSVAFWCNPISGHATLYWYQQILGQGPKLLIQFQNNGVVDDSQLPKDRFSAERLKGVDSTLKIQPAKLEDSAVYLCASSLDLLRTQYFGPGTRLTVL.

The chain combines TRBV7-9 with TRBJ2-1, with TRBD2 matching 13 bases. CDR1 and CDR2 from the germline V gene are SEHNR and FQNEAQ (reference sequence). The CDR3 loop spans 18 amino acids. J was trimmed by 7 bases and V by 4 bases; bases with no gene match: 13. This CDR3 is CASSSKAPGLAGFNEQFF. CDR3 bases: TGTGCCAGCAGCTCGAAAGCCCCGGGACTAGCGGGATTTAATGAGCAGTTCTTC.

This clone was seen a few times. The chain uses TRBV2 and TRBJ1-5; TRBD1 matches at 7 bases. Trimming took 6 bases from V and 6 from J; bases not matched to a gene: 5. CDR1 and CDR2 (germline): SNHLY, FYNNEI. This CDR3 has 13 amino acids. CDR3 in amino acids: CASRTGTVQPQHF. CDR3 nucleotide sequence: TGTGCCAGCAGGACAGGGACAGTTCAGCCCCAGCATTTT.

This chain joins TRBV5-8 and TRBJ1-2; D not resolved. CDR1 SGHTS and CDR2 YDEGEE come from the germline V gene. Between the trimmed V and J ends, which lost 5 bases and 4 bases, there was a span of 15 bases. This CDR3 is built from 14 residues. CDR3: CASRLKWSRYGYTF. As DNA, the CDR3 is TGTGCCAGCAGGTTAAAATGGAGCCGCTATGGCTACACCTTC.

The CDR3 bases are TGTGCCATCAGCGAGCGCCTAAATGAGCAGTTCTTC. Translation gives CAISERLNEQFF. The V call is TRBV10-3, the J call TRBJ2-1; D uncertain. The CDR3 extends over 12 amino acids. Germline V CDR1 and CDR2: ENHRY, SYGVKD. V was cut by 6 bases and J by 7 bases, with 10 bases left in between.

The chain carries TRBV2 and TRBJ2-5, with 10 bases that match TRBD1. The CDR3 totals 14 residues. The ends lost 6 bases at V and 5 bases at J; junction bases unmatched: 6. Germline V gives CDR1 SNHLY, CDR2 FYNNEI. CDR3 DNA sequence: TGTGCCAGCAGCGAGACGACAGGGGGCGAGACCCAGTACTTC. Its protein product is CASSETTGGETQYF.

V usage is TRBV11-3 and J usage is TRBJ2-7; D remains ambiguous. In germline, CDR1 is SGHNT, CDR2 YENEEA. The V end lost 5 bases, the J end lost 3 bases, and 14 bases lay between the germline ends. The CDR3 has 14 amino acids. CDR3 sequence reads: CASSNLRPRYEQYF. In nucleotides, the CDR3 is TGTGCCAGCAGCAACCTCCGGCCCCGCTACGAGCAGTACTTC.

The chain is built from TRBV10-3 and TRBJ1-3; D gene uncertain. Germline-derived CDR1 and CDR2 are ENHRY and SYGVKD. V was shortened by 11 bases and J by 0 bases, with 20 bases between the two germline ends. CDR3 length: 16 residues. CDR3 residues: CASREENSISGNTIYF. The CDR3 DNA sequence: TGTGCCTCCAGAGAGGAAAACTCCATCTCTGGAAACACCATATATTTT.